These 22 T cell receptor beta chains were all obtained from the same sample, sequenced in a study of T-cell memory formation after mild COVID-19. TCRdb fed the 5' RACE reads into MiXCR, producing one record per CDR3 protein. The repertoire has about 130,000 distinct CDR3 sequences, about 15% of them found once; the top ten carry 5% to 5.5%. Input material: PBMCs or a T cell subset sorted from them (not recorded which). The receptors here all came from a man aged 18 to 30 who had mild COVID-19 (a few samples of this study predate the infection). Cell type and time point are not known.

This clonotype showed up just a few times. V is TRBV5-1 and J is TRBJ1-1; TRBD1 aligns across 8 bases. The CDR3 totals 14 residues. Germline V gene lookup returns CDR1 SGHRS and CDR2 YFSETQ. The junction had 5 bases not matched to a gene; V was cut back by 4 bases and J by 3 bases. The CDR3 DNA reads TGCGCCAGCAGCCTGGACAGGGTAGACACTGAAGCTTTCTTT. Encoded protein: CASSLDRVDTEAFF.

This clonotype was counted once. The rearrangement links TRBV5-1 to TRBJ1-2; 11 bases line up with TRBD1. The CDR3 runs to 15 residues. V lost 4 bases to trimming and J lost 5 bases; unmatched junction nucleotides: 7. CDR1 is SGHRS, CDR2 YFSETQ, per germline. The CDR3 sequence: CASSKGQGESYGYTF. CDR3 nucleotide sequence: TGCGCCAGCAGCAAGGGACAGGGGGAAAGTTATGGCTACACCTTC.

The table lists this clonotype with a few counts. The chain employs TRBV20-1 and TRBJ2-5; the match to TRBD2 covers 11 bases. The length of the CDR3 is 16 residues. Losses at the gene ends were 6 bases for V and 5 bases for J; bases not matched to a gene: 14. Germline CDR1 is DFQATT and CDR2 is SNEGSKA (reference sequence). The CDR3 DNA follows: TGCAGTGCCCCGCGGGCTAGCGGGGGGTCCCGTGAGACCCAGTACTTC. It specifies CSAPRASGGSRETQYF.

This clonotype occurred a few times. CDR3 loop: CASSWGLRQGRFF. DNA of the CDR3: TGTGCCAGCAGTTGGGGATTAAGGCAGGGGAGGTTCTTC. The chain recombines TRBV12-3 or TRBV12-4 with TRBJ2-1; D is perhaps TRBD1 (6 bases). This CDR3 contains 13 residues. Trimming removed 4 bases from V and 15 bases from J, with 19 bases in between.

This clonotype was seen a handful of times. The chain combines TRBV29-1 with TRBJ2-1, with D maybe TRBD1 (6 bases). V was clipped by 6 bases and J by 3 bases, with 12 bases between them. There are 13 residues in the CDR3. Germline CDR1 and CDR2: SQVTM and ANQGSEA. The CDR3 DNA reads TGCAGCGTGCAACGGGACAACTACAATGAGCAGTTCTTC. Translating it yields CSVQRDNYNEQFF.

This clonotype has just one count. The chain uses TRBV29-1 and TRBJ2-6; the D gene is possibly TRBD1 (6 bases). This CDR3 spans 13 amino acids. The germline V gene has CDR1 SQVTM and CDR2 ANQGSEA. Trimming left V 6 bases short and J 3 bases short, with 9 bases between. This chain's CDR3 is CSVYRVGANVLTF. CDR3 nucleotide sequence: TGCAGCGTGTACAGGGTTGGGGCCAACGTCCTGACTTTC.

The genes are TRBV20-1 and TRBJ2-5; TRBD2 matches at 13 bases. Per the germline V gene, CDR1 is DFQATT and CDR2 is SNEGSKA (reference sequence). The J segment lost 5 bases and the V segment lost 5 bases, leaving 11 bases of the junction unmatched. CDR3 size: 16 residues. The CDR3 DNA sequence: TGCAGTGCTCATTACGGACTAGCGGGGGCCGGGGAGACCCAGTACTTC. Translation gives CSAHYGLAGAGETQYF.

This clonotype has just a few counts. V usage is TRBV12-3 or TRBV12-4 and J usage is TRBJ2-1; D assignment may be TRBD1 or TRBD2 (5 bases each). The CDR3 extends over 12 amino acids. V lost 6 bases, J lost 10 bases, and 13 bases lay in between. CDR3 protein: CASSLPWGEQFF. DNA for the CDR3: TGTGCCAGCAGCCTCCCCTGGGGGGAGCAGTTCTTC.

This clonotype was recorded a few times. The V call is TRBV5-1, the J call TRBJ2-1, with D perhaps given as TRBD1 or TRBD2 (6 bases each). Trimming cost V 3 bases and J 7 bases, with 11 bases left between them. The germline V gene has CDR1 SGHRS and CDR2 YFSETQ. This CDR3 contains 13 residues. The CDR3 DNA sequence: TGCGCCAGCAGCTGGGGGGCGGGTAATGAGCAGTTCTTC. As protein: CASSWGAGNEQFF. The entire variable domain, with the rest obtained from reference TRBV5-1 and TRBJ2-1, is as follows: KAGVTQTPRYLIKTRGQQVTLSCSPISGHRSVSWYQQTPGQGLQFLFEYFSETQRNKGNFPGRFSGRQFSNSRSEMNVSTLELGDSALYLCASSWGAGNEQFFGPGTRLTVL.

The chain links TRBV9 to TRBJ2-3, with a possible D match to TRBD2 (7 bases). This CDR3 is built from 17 residues. V was trimmed by 0 bases and J by 4 bases, leaving 18 bases between them. Germline CDR1 reads SGDLS; CDR2 reads YYNGEE. This CDR3 reads CASSVGNSGSGADTQYF. The CDR3 bases are TGTGCCAGCAGCGTAGGTAATAGCGGGTCAGGGGCAGATACGCAGTATTTT.

The rearrangement links TRBV7-2 to TRBJ2-3, with D hard to call. The CDR3 is 13 amino acids. CDR1 and CDR2 (germline): SGHTA, FQGNSA. Trimming stripped 10 bases from V and 11 bases from J, with 22 bases between. Written as DNA, the CDR3 is TGTGCCACCAGTCCGCAGGTTATGGTTTGGCAGTATTTT. This gives the protein CATSPQVMVWQYF. Drawing the rest from reference TRBV7-2 and TRBJ2-3, the complete variable domain is GAGVSQSPSNKVTEKGKDVELRCDPISGHTALYWYRQSLGQGLEFLIYFQGNSAPDKSGLPSDRFSAERTGGSVSTLTIQRTQQEDSAVYLCATSPQVMVWQYFGPGTRLTVL.

A few counts support this clonotype. This chain connects TRBV7-2 to TRBJ2-1; 8 bases are a match to TRBD1. J gave up 6 bases and V 5 bases, and 12 bases lay outside the gene matches. The CDR3 extends over 16 amino acids. Looked up from germline, CDR1 is SGHTA and CDR2 is FQGNSA. The CDR3 reads CASSDQPTGTGNEQFF. The CDR3 nucleotides read TGTGCCAGCAGCGACCAGCCAACAGGGACAGGCAATGAGCAGTTCTTC.

This clonotype showed up just once. J is TRBJ2-2 and V is TRBV6-2 or TRBV6-3; D ambiguous. The CDR3 runs to 12 residues. Germline lookup yields CDR1 MNHEY and CDR2 SVGEGT. The V gene lost 8 bases and the J gene lost 6 bases, with 10 bases spanning the gap. CDR3 protein: CASQDPAGELFF. CDR3 nucleotide sequence: TGTGCCAGCCAAGACCCCGCCGGGGAGCTGTTTTTT.

This clonotype is deemed medium-sized. The chain uses TRBV28 and TRBJ2-5; D perhaps matches TRBD1 (6 bases). V was clipped by 6 bases and J by 5 bases, with 10 bases between them. Germline V gives CDR1 MDHEN, CDR2 SYDVKM. This CDR3 spans 12 amino acids. The CDR3 DNA reads as TGTGCCAGCAGAGGACAGAGGGAGACCCAGTACTTC. Protein sequence: CASRGQRETQYF.

The CDR3 DNA sequence: TGTGCCAGCACCGGACTCACCGGGGAGCTGTTTTTT. It is translated as CASTGLTGELFF. The V gene is TRBV7-9, the J gene TRBJ2-2; possible D gene TRBD2, 5 bases. This CDR3 is built from 12 residues. The germline V and J ends were trimmed by 7 bases and 4 bases, with 7 bases remaining between them. Germline CDR1 reads SEHNR; CDR2 reads FQNEAQ (reference sequence). Drawing the rest from reference TRBV7-9 and TRBJ2-2, the complete variable domain is DTGVSQNPRHKITKRGQNVTFRCDPISEHNRLYWYRQTLGQGPEFLTYFQNEAQLEKSRLLSDRFSAERPKGSFSTLEIQRTEQGDSAMYLCASTGLTGELFFGEGSRLTVL.

The chain joins TRBV12-3 or TRBV12-4 to TRBJ1-1; D possibly corresponds to TRBD1 (5 bases). The CDR3 loop spans 14 amino acids. Between the trimmed V and J ends, which lost 3 bases and 6 bases, there was a span of 14 bases. Here the CDR3 reads CASSLLRLGAEAFF. The CDR3 DNA reads TGTGCCAGCAGTTTGTTACGGCTAGGGGCTGAAGCTTTCTTT.

This clonotype has a handful of counts. This rearrangement joins TRBV20-1 to TRBJ2-3; D not certain. The germline V gene has CDR1 DFQATT and CDR2 SNEGSKA (reference sequence). This CDR3 contains 15 residues. Trimming left V 5 bases short and J 4 bases short, with 19 bases between. The CDR3 loop is CSAGVRKFFADTQYF. CDR3 DNA: TGCAGTGCTGGAGTACGCAAGTTTTTTGCAGATACGCAGTATTTT.

The chain joins TRBV20-1 to TRBJ1-4; a possible D gene is TRBD1 (6 bases). Trimming stripped 5 bases from V and 4 bases from J, with 17 bases between. Looked up from germline, CDR1 is DFQATT and CDR2 is SNEGSKA (reference sequence). The CDR3 totals 15 residues. Written as DNA, the CDR3 is TGCAGTGCTCGCAGGGGCGCGCCCCGTAATGAAAAACTGTTTTTT. Its translation: CSARRGAPRNEKLFF.

The chain joins TRBV7-2 to TRBJ2-1; 9 positions agree with TRBD1. CDR3 length: 15 residues. V lost 9 bases to trimming and J lost 3 bases; unmatched junction nucleotides: 9. Germline loops: CDR1 SGHTA, CDR2 FQGNSA. The CDR3 loop is CASELTGQGYNEQFF. The CDR3 DNA sequence: TGTGCCAGTGAGCTTACGGGACAGGGCTACAATGAGCAGTTCTTC.

This clonotype was seen repeatedly, ten times or more. J is TRBJ2-7 and V is TRBV7-3; 10 nucleotides line up with TRBD2. This CDR3 is built from 13 residues. Germline trimming cut 3 bases from V and 4 bases from J; bases unmatched to any gene: 0. Per the germline V gene, CDR1 is SGHTA and CDR2 is FQGTGA. The CDR3 bases are TGTGCCAGCAGCTTTAGCGGGGGGTACGAGCAGTACTTC. This codes for CASSFSGGYEQYF.

The V and J genes are TRBV12-3 or TRBV12-4 and TRBJ1-5, with D possibly being TRBD1 (6 bases). This CDR3 has 16 amino acids. Trimming cost V 3 bases and J 3 bases, with 15 bases left between them. The CDR3 region is CASSFGTGRTNQPQHF. The CDR3 nucleotides read TGTGCCAGCAGTTTTGGAACAGGGAGGACCAATCAGCCCCAGCATTTT.

This clonotype was detected only a few times. The rearrangement uses TRBV28 and TRBJ2-7; D perhaps matches TRBD1 (6 bases). Trimming left V 3 bases short and J 7 bases short, with 10 bases between. Germline V CDR1 and CDR2: MDHEN, SYDVKM. The CDR3 length is 12 residues. The DNA for the CDR3 is TGTGCCAGCAGTTTTCAGGGGCGGGAGCAGTACGTC. This sequence encodes CASSFQGREQYV.